These 3 T cell receptor beta chains share one sample of origin, sequenced in a study of blood T cell repertoires in COVID-19. This table comes from immunoSEQ multiplex PCR, and its TCRdb copy is limited to in-frame clones, with some not included. The sample contains 160,000 or so clones, around nine tenths of which appear only once. The sample taken for sequencing was peripheral blood. These TCRs come from a woman in her seventies with acute or convalescent COVID-19.

This clone was picked up a small number of times. This chain uses TRBV6-5 with TRBJ1-2, with 7 bases identical to TRBD1. Germline V gene lookup returns CDR1 MNHEY and CDR2 SVGAGI. This CDR3 is built from 13 residues. V lost 8 bases to trimming and J lost 4 bases; unmatched junction nucleotides: 7. The CDR3 DNA sequence: TGTGCCAGCGGTCAGGGGGTTGGCTATGGCTACACCTTC. This codes for CASGQGVGYGYTF.

The chain is built from TRBV5-5 and TRBJ1-6; tentative D call: TRBD1 (6 bases). CDR1 is SGHKS, CDR2 YYEKEE, per germline (reference sequence). This CDR3 is built from 17 residues. Trimming removed 4 bases at V and 8 bases at J, with 22 bases between. This CDR3 is CASSPFGRGAIDSPLHF. CDR3 nucleotides: TGTGCCAGCAGCCCGTTTGGGAGGGGGGCGATAGATTCACCCCTCCACTTT.

This chain links TRBV19 with TRBJ1-5; tentatively, D is TRBD1 (5 bases). Germline lookup yields CDR1 LNHDA and CDR2 SQIVND (reference sequence). CDR3 length equals 15 residues. Trimming stripped 4 bases from V and 7 bases from J, with 17 bases between. CDR3 DNA sequence: TGTGCCAGTAGTACCTCCTCAGGGTCTACACAGCCCCAGCATTTT. Its protein is CASSTSSGSTQPQHF.